This T cell receptor beta chain appears in the sequencing data of a study of cytomegalovirus exposure and HLA in healthy donors. On the study more broadly: Researchers found that approximately 85% of around 400 genotyped donors fell within the Caucasian-associated ancestry cluster.

The PCR used 60 Vbeta and 13 Jbeta primers. Libraries were prepared by immunoSEQ multiplex PCR; TCRdb keeps only in-frame clonotypes and omits some of them. The sample has 90,000 to 110,000 clones, approximately 71% seen once. This receptor was taken from a man between 40 and 49 years old in good health and CMV-seronegative. Sample: PBMCs.

The CDR3 here is CASSVASGSYEQYF. In nucleotides, the CDR3 is TGTGCCAGCAGCGTAGCTAGCGGGAGCTACGAGCAGTACTTC. The chain uses TRBV9 and TRBJ2-7; 10 nucleotides agree with TRBD2. The CDR3 loop spans 14 amino acids. Germline trimming cut 0 bases from V and 3 bases from J; bases unmatched to any gene: 0. From germline, CDR1 is SGDLS and CDR2 YYNGEE.